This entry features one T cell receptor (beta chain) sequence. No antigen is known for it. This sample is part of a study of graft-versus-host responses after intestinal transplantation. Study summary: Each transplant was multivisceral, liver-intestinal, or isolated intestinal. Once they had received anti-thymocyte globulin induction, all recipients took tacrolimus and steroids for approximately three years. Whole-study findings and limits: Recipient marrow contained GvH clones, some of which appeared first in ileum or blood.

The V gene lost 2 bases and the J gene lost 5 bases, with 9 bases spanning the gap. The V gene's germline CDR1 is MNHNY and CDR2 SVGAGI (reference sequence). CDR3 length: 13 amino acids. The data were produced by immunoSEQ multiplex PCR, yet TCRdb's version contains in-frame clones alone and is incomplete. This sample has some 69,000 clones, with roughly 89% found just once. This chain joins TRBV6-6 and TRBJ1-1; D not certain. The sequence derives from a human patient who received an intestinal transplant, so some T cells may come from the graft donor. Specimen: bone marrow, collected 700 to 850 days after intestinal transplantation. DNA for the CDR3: TGTGCCAGCAGTTACACCGCCGGGACTGAAGCTTTCTTT. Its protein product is CASSYTAGTEAFF.